These 8 T cell receptor beta chains share one sample of origin, sequenced in a study of blood T cell repertoires in COVID-19. Clones were read by immunoSEQ multiplex PCR, and TCRdb kept only the in-frame ones, dropping some. Seen here are over 70,000 clones, 76% observed once, and the top ten hold 6% to 8.5%. Sample: peripheral blood. These receptors all come from a man aged 65-85 years with acute or convalescent COVID-19.

The rearrangement uses TRBV6-6 and TRBJ1-5; no reliable D call. Per germline, CDR1 MNHNY and CDR2 SVGAGI (reference sequence). With 2 bases removed from V and 3 bases from J, the gap between germline ends came to 8 bases. The CDR3 totals 14 residues. The DNA of the CDR3 is TGTGCCAGCAGTTACCAGAAAACCAATCAGCCCCAGCATTTT. Its protein product is CASSYQKTNQPQHF.

The J gene is TRBJ1-4, the V gene TRBV15; D gene unclear. This CDR3 contains 15 residues. V lost 3 bases and J lost 4, with 12 bases in between. Germline V gene data show CDR1 as LNHNV and CDR2 as YYDKDF (reference sequence). The CDR3 sequence: CATSRRAGYNEKLFF. The CDR3 DNA is TGTGCCACCAGCAGGAGGGCGGGGTATAATGAAAAACTGTTTTTT.

This clone was seen a single time. The chain's CDR3 is CASSLRTGLYGYTF. CDR3 sequence (DNA): TGTGCCAGCAGTTTACGGACAGGGCTCTATGGCTACACCTTC. The V gene is TRBV28, the J gene TRBJ1-2; the match to TRBD1 covers 8 bases. Per germline, CDR1 MDHEN and CDR2 SYDVKM. Losses at the gene ends were 2 bases for V and 4 bases for J; bases not matched to a gene: 3. The CDR3 extends over 14 amino acids.

This clone was observed a single time. V usage is TRBV7-3 and J usage is TRBJ1-1; possibly TRBD1 for D (6 bases). There are 15 residues in the CDR3. V lost 3 bases, J lost 5 bases, and 16 bases lay in between. Germline lookup yields CDR1 SGHTA and CDR2 FQGTGA. The CDR3 DNA sequence: TGTGCCAGCAGCTTGGGGGCTTCGGGAAAAACTGAAGCTTTCTTT. It translates to CASSLGASGKTEAFF.

The genes are TRBV19 and TRBJ2-3; TRBD2 aligns across 7 bases. Looked up from germline, CDR1 is LNHDA and CDR2 is SQIVND (reference sequence). The length of the CDR3 is 17 residues. V lost 4 bases, J lost 4 bases, and 14 bases stayed unmatched. The CDR3 region is CASSSPGRADVPDTQYF. DNA for the CDR3: TGTGCCAGTAGTAGTCCGGGGAGGGCCGATGTTCCAGATACGCAGTATTTT. The full variable domain, completed using reference TRBV19 and TRBJ2-3, is DGGITQSPKYLFRKEGQNVTLSCEQNLNHDAMYWYRQDPGQGLRLIYYSQIVNDFQKGDIAEGYSVSREKKESFPLTVTSAQKNPTAFYLCASSSPGRADVPDTQYFGPGTRLTVL.

The V call is TRBV6-5, the J call TRBJ1-6, with D hard to call. CDR3 length equals 13 residues. Per the germline V gene, CDR1 is MNHEY and CDR2 is SVGAGI. V shed 2 bases and J shed 13 bases, with 12 bases lying between them. The CDR3 loop reads CASSYTEQVPLHF. The CDR3 bases are TGTGCCAGCAGTTACACTGAGCAGGTCCCCCTCCACTTT.

This rearrangement joins TRBV12-3 or TRBV12-4 to TRBJ2-3; the D is unclear. V dropped 7 bases and J dropped 3 bases, with 8 bases sitting between them. This CDR3 comprises 12 residues. The CDR3 DNA reads as TGTGCCAGCAATCTTTTGACAGATACGCAGTATTTT. Residues: CASNLLTDTQYF.

This clone has only one observation. The chain is built from TRBV18 and TRBJ1-5; perhaps TRBD1 as D (5 bases). V lost 6 bases to trimming and J lost 1 base, with 10 bases between them. Germline V gene lookup returns CDR1 KGHSH and CDR2 LQKENI. The CDR3 spans 14 residues. The CDR3: CASSQQESNQPQHF. The CDR3, as DNA: TGTGCCAGCTCGCAACAGGAGAGCAATCAGCCCCAGCATTTT.